A selection of T cell receptor beta chains follows, all from one sample in a study of blood T cell repertoires in COVID-19. Sequencing used immunoSEQ multiplex PCR; TCRdb keeps in-frame clones, though not all of them. This sample has 390,000 or so clones, with around 89% found just once. Sequencing was done on a sample of peripheral blood. The receptor set was obtained from a woman under 40 with COVID-19, enrolled during active disease. Both conserved end residues are part of each CDR3. Fields, in order: CDR3 length, V gene, CDR3 protein.

>16|TRBV7-9
CASSPPPGRGNEKLFF
>14|TRBV29-1
CSALAQTSSDTQYF
>14|TRBV7-8
CASSLSGGGTEAFF
>13|TRBV5-1
CASTRGSYNEQFF
>15|TRBV6-2/TRBV6-3
CASSYESSTGNEQFF
>16|TRBV2
CASSEEPGARNYGYTF
>18|TRBV11-2
CASSLDLLTSGVTDTQYF
>15|TRBV7-2
CASSSSGLAKETQYF
>18|TRBV24-1
CATSDWGLAGGDTDTQYF
>13|TRBV15
CATSPGQGYEQYF
>13|TRBV28
CASYRGRGAEAFF
>16|TRBV7-6
CASSGLMSESGGELFF
>19|TRBV9
CASSPHSGGLAGEGNEQFF
>19|TRBV3-1/TRBV3-2
CASSQDHGGAITSTDTQYF
>13|TRBV6-6
CASRRLAGEVQFF
>13|TRBV29-1
CSVLPVLTDEQFF
>15|TRBV19
CASSSRDRGAYEQYF
>15|TRBV6-5
CASSYGTSYSGEQFF
>16|TRBV19
CASSRNIPGGKQPQHF
>11|TRBV6-5
CASRKHQGYTF
>15|TRBV7-8
CASSLGDRDYYGYTF
>15|TRBV10-1
CASSDRDRGPYEQYF
>19|TRBV18
CASSPRRTSGGAVSETQYF
>15|TRBV7-9
CASSFVRARVDEQFF
>16|TRBV4-2
CASSQDRPGNTGELFF
>13|TRBV27
CASSPTDQNEQFF
>18|TRBV3-1/TRBV3-2
CASSQEAGQIISGNTIYF
>14|TRBV7-9
CASSLAEGRNTIYF
>13|TRBV19
CASSWGGQNEQFF
>17|TRBV10-3
CAISSTDSPYSNQPQHF
>16|TRBV4-3
CASNTRQGANTGELFF
>20|TRBV19
CASSTRGDSYGFYSNQPQHF
>16|TRBV27
CASSLTWGGTSQPQHF
>15|TRBV6-2/TRBV6-3
CASSYLRHPRETQYF
>16|TRBV7-9
CASSIPMLGGAGELFF
>17|TRBV28
CASSLLVREGSNEKLFF
>12|TRBV29-1
CSVTGEGYGYTF
>14|TRBV11-3
CASSIPGQSTEAFF
>16|TRBV7-9
CASSLAGDRASYEQYF
>12|TRBV5-1
CASSQDSYEQYF
>16|TRBV5-6
CASSLFSAGAYNEQFF
>10|TRBV30
CAWGTGKAFF
>15|TRBV7-8
CASSLGGSANYGYTF
>18|TRBV7-8
CASSIRGQGPYVTGELFF
>16|TRBV27
CASSLRGADSYNEQFF
>15|TRBV7-2
CASSFGTGGGYGYTF
>16|TRBV5-6
CASSWGAEQGSDGYTF
>16|TRBV6-2/TRBV6-3
CASSLGLAASYNEQFF
>20|TRBV3-1/TRBV3-2
CASSQDPGKRTKSSTDTQYF
>16|TRBV10-2
CASSESTRVGTDTQYF
>15|TRBV11-3
CASSLIRGAKDEQFF
>13|TRBV7-9
CASSFRGSTEAFF
>15|TRBV6-4
CASSDSAGHTDTQYF
>16|TRBV7-2
CASSGGTELAKNIQYF
>15|TRBV4-2
CASSQGNTNTGELFF